The TCR beta chain under discussion was sequenced for a study of blood T cell repertoires in COVID-19. CDR1 and CDR2 (germline): MDHEN, SYDVKM. The CDR3 is made up of 12 amino acids. V dropped 6 bases and J dropped 4 bases, with 7 bases sitting between them. Only in-frame clones appear in the TCRdb table, and some are missing; sequencing was by immunoSEQ multiplex PCR. Of a few hundred thousand clones in the sample, about 90% were seen once. The sequenced material came from peripheral blood. The clonotype comes from a man between 18 and 35 years old who had recovered from COVID-19. The J gene is TRBJ1-5, the V gene TRBV28; a weak D match, TRBD1 (5 bases). CDR3 in amino acids: CASSPGNQPQHF. In nucleotides, the CDR3 is TGTGCCAGCAGCCCAGGGAATCAGCCCCAGCATTTT.